Described below is a single TCR beta chain sequence and its context. These data come from a study of T cell changes during pregnancy in multiple sclerosis. This CDR3 spans 16 amino acids. Trimming removed 1 base at V and 2 bases at J, with 15 bases between. CDR1 is SNHLY, CDR2 FYNNEI, per germline. Assay used: immunoSEQ multiplex PCR; TCRdb lists only in-frame clones, some missing. The data show tens of thousands of clones, about 90% seen once. This clonotype was sampled from a female donor with multiple sclerosis, enrolled in a pregnancy study. Specimen: CD4+ T cells from peripheral blood mononuclear cells, collected in the third trimester of pregnancy. The chain uses TRBV2 and TRBJ2-7; TRBD2 is a possible D gene (6 bases). The chain's CDR3 is CASSEVGPGVAYEQYF. The CDR3 DNA follows: TGTGCCAGCAGTGAAGTAGGTCCGGGGGTCGCCTACGAGCAGTACTTC.